Sequencing of this T cell receptor (beta chain) was carried out in a study of blood T cell repertoires in COVID-19 (dated by TCRdb to the early 2020s). Describing the broader study: Samples from collaborators originated in the United States, Italy and Spain and spanned both the acute and convalescent phases of COVID-19. The prospective study material was composed of cDNA or gDNA derived from T cells, B-cell-depleted T cells, or PBMCs. The dataset comprised deeply sampled blood TCRbeta repertoires from subjects exposed to, actively infected with, or recovered from COVID-19. A freely available public database, intended as a resource for researchers studying the immune response to SARS-CoV-2, is where the repertoires were released. The samples were drawn from the first 160 participants of the ongoing ImmuneRACE study and from 950 to 1,500 subjects provided by 6 global collaborators. Sample metadata almost always included a de-identified subject ID, COVID-19 status, age in years and sex. Where available, HLA class I and class II types were obtained from metadata supplied by the sample provider rather than from assay-based typing.

Study-wide findings and limitations: The amount of clinical and demographic metadata varied by source and participant and was provided uncurated.

As regards this clone: Its target antigen remains unknown. Base qualities are not recorded, but no much larger clone differs from it by a single base.

In the prospective study, participants were roughly 18 to 100 years old, resided in about two dozen geographic areas of the United States, and were enrolled through a virtual design. In the prospective study, participants were assigned to cohorts based on the clinical history participants reported in a screening survey and a study questionnaire. Recovered participants in ImmuneRACE Cohort 3 were defined as having two consecutive negative NP/OP PCR tests, clearance from a healthcare professional, or resolution of symptoms. Each participant in the prospective study had whole blood, serum and a nasopharyngeal or oropharyngeal swab collected by mobile phlebotomists. Additional blood draws and questionnaires over an approximately two-month period could optionally be provided by prospective study participants. Prospective study blood samples were shipped either frozen or at room temperature before DNA extraction.

TCRbeta CDR3 regions were amplified from genomic DNA using the immunoSEQ Assay, a bias-controlled multiplex PCR. The paper's processing steps were these. The number of nucleated cells in each sample was estimated from the amplification of reference gene primers within the assay. Sequence reads were collapsed and filtered to measure the absolute abundance of every unique TCRbeta CDR3 rearrangement. Productive Simpson clonality was computed per sample as the square root of Simpson's diversity index over productive rearrangements. Here the immuneACCESS table is served through TCRdb, limited to in-frame sequences with V and J called. Missing clones are a known gap in these copies; in checked studies unresolved V genes cover under half, and the rest lacks a known reason. The DNA was the basis for D and trimming; V, J and clone size are from that table. This sample holds 390,000 or so clones; roughly four fifths were observed only once. Around 5.1% of the sample is taken by the ten largest.

CDR1 and CDR2 (ENHRY, SYGVKD) derive from the germline V gene. Trimmed from V: 6 bases; trimmed from J: 7 bases; junction bases lacking a gene match: 10. Including cysteine and phenylalanine, the CDR3 has 15 amino acids. CDR3 DNA only is kept here, 45 bases in frame from base 1. Input material: PBMCs or T cells enriched from blood (not recorded which). The chain uses TRBV10-3 and TRBJ1-1; TRBD1 matches 11 bases in the middle. The clonotype originates from a woman aged 45-65 years who had recovered from COVID-19. CDR3 sequence: CAIRQGQGATYEAFF. The nucleotides are TGTGCCATCAGGCAAGGACAGGGGGCGACCTATGAAGCTTTCTTT.